This is a list of T cell receptor beta chains from one sample in a study of technical replicates of blood from a handful of donors. The method was immunoSEQ multiplex PCR; TCRdb's version includes in-frame clones alone and lacks a portion of them. There are about 76,000 clones in the sample; approximately 94% occur only once, and approximately 0.4% lies in the top ten. Sequencing was done on a sample of T cells isolated from PBMCs. The receptors stem from a human donor in good health. Each CDR3 is given with its conserved first and last residue. The order of the fields is clone size, J gene, D gene, V gene, CDR3 protein, CDR3 DNA. The D gene is left open where the match is weak. A clone size is listed for some rows: how often the clone was seen (once, few, many), or a class if it is expanded.

abundance: .
j_gene: TRBJ1-3
d_gene: TRBD1
v_gene: TRBV10-3
CDR3aa: CAIAPGTGRSGNTIYF
CDR3nt: TGTGCCATCGCTCCCGGGACAGGCCGCTCTGGAAACACCATATATTTT

abundance: once
j_gene: TRBJ1-4
d_gene: .
v_gene: TRBV25-1
CDR3aa: CASSEYGATNEKLFF
CDR3nt: TGTGCCAGCAGTGAATATGGGGCGACTAATGAAAAACTGTTTTTT

abundance: .
j_gene: TRBJ2-7
d_gene: .
v_gene: TRBV6-1
CDR3aa: CASSRGQAYEQYF
CDR3nt: TGTGCCAGCAGTCGGGGACAAGCCTACGAGCAGTACTTC

abundance: .
j_gene: TRBJ2-3
d_gene: .
v_gene: TRBV5-1
CDR3aa: CASSKLRSPTDTQYF
CDR3nt: TGCGCCAGCAGCAAACTGCGGTCCCCCACAGATACGCAGTATTTT

abundance: .
j_gene: TRBJ1-1
d_gene: TRBD1
v_gene: TRBV19
CDR3aa: CASSLGQGGTEAFF
CDR3nt: TGTGCCAGTAGTTTAGGACAGGGCGGAACTGAAGCTTTCTTT

abundance: .
j_gene: TRBJ1-1
d_gene: .
v_gene: TRBV7-8
CDR3aa: CASSLRPGQVNTEAFF
CDR3nt: TGTGCCAGCAGCTTAAGGCCCGGACAAGTGAACACTGAAGCTTTCTTT

abundance: .
j_gene: TRBJ2-3
d_gene: .
v_gene: TRBV5-1
CDR3aa: CASSFTGDTDTQYF
CDR3nt: TGCGCCAGCAGCTTTACGGGAGATACGGATACGCAGTATTTT

abundance: .
j_gene: TRBJ2-7
d_gene: .
v_gene: TRBV12-5
CDR3aa: CASGSSGLSYEQYF
CDR3nt: TGTGCTAGTGGTTCCTCAGGGTTATCCTACGAGCAGTACTTC

abundance: .
j_gene: TRBJ2-5
d_gene: TRBD2
v_gene: TRBV28
CDR3aa: CASSYGAGGPETQYF
CDR3nt: TGTGCCAGCAGTTATGGAGCGGGAGGGCCCGAGACCCAGTACTTC

abundance: .
j_gene: TRBJ2-3
d_gene: TRBD1
v_gene: TRBV7-9
CDR3aa: CASIRGQLTDTQYF
CDR3nt: TGTGCCAGCATCAGGGGACAGTTAACAGATACGCAGTATTTT

abundance: .
j_gene: TRBJ2-1
d_gene: .
v_gene: TRBV11-3
CDR3aa: CASSPGLNEQFF
CDR3nt: TGTGCCAGCAGTCCGGGACTCAATGAGCAGTTCTTC

abundance: .
j_gene: TRBJ1-1
d_gene: TRBD1
v_gene: TRBV9
CDR3aa: CASSPQGQVLNTEAFF
CDR3nt: TGTGCCAGCAGCCCCCAGGGACAGGTTTTAAACACTGAAGCTTTCTTT

abundance: .
j_gene: TRBJ2-1
d_gene: .
v_gene: TRBV7-2
CDR3aa: CASSYDSSSYNEQFF
CDR3nt: TGTGCCAGCAGCTACGACTCGAGCTCCTACAATGAGCAGTTCTTC

abundance: once
j_gene: TRBJ2-2
d_gene: .
v_gene: TRBV28
CDR3aa: CASSFAYVNTGELFF
CDR3nt: TGTGCCAGCAGTTTTGCCTATGTTAACACCGGGGAGCTGTTTTTT

abundance: .
j_gene: TRBJ2-7
d_gene: .
v_gene: TRBV11-2
CDR3aa: CASSSGIYEQYF
CDR3nt: TGTGCCAGCAGCTCGGGGATTTACGAGCAGTACTTC

abundance: .
j_gene: TRBJ2-7
d_gene: TRBD2
v_gene: TRBV5-6
CDR3aa: CASSFRASGTSYEQYF
CDR3nt: TGTGCCAGCAGCTTTAGAGCTAGCGGAACCTCCTACGAGCAGTACTTC

abundance: .
j_gene: TRBJ2-5
d_gene: .
v_gene: TRBV6-5
CDR3aa: CASSITRTAQYF
CDR3nt: TGTGCCAGCAGTATAACTAGGACGGCCCAGTACTTC

abundance: .
j_gene: TRBJ1-1
d_gene: .
v_gene: TRBV14
CDR3aa: CASSQTVGKSGPTEAFF
CDR3nt: TGTGCCAGCAGCCAAACGGTGGGGAAGAGCGGACCAACTGAAGCTTTCTTT

abundance: .
j_gene: TRBJ1-5
d_gene: .
v_gene: TRBV9
CDR3aa: CASSVDYRENQPQHF
CDR3nt: TGTGCCAGCAGCGTTGATTACAGGGAAAATCAGCCCCAGCATTTT

abundance: .
j_gene: TRBJ2-1
d_gene: .
v_gene: TRBV25-1
CDR3aa: CASSVSASSYNEQFF
CDR3nt: TGTGCCAGCAGTGTTAGCGCCTCCTCCTACAATGAGCAGTTCTTC

abundance: .
j_gene: TRBJ1-2
d_gene: .
v_gene: TRBV10-3
CDR3aa: CAIAMDSLFNYGYTF
CDR3nt: TGTGCCATCGCGATGGACAGCCTTTTTAACTATGGCTACACCTTC

abundance: .
j_gene: TRBJ2-1
d_gene: TRBD2
v_gene: TRBV19
CDR3aa: CASSIGGGRGSYNEQFF
CDR3nt: TGTGCCAGTAGTATTGGGGGCGGGAGGGGCTCCTACAATGAGCAGTTCTTC

abundance: once
j_gene: TRBJ2-3
d_gene: TRBD2
v_gene: TRBV11-3
CDR3aa: CASSLDSGGGTQYF
CDR3nt: TGTGCCAGCAGCTTAGATTCGGGAGGGGGTACGCAGTATTTT

abundance: .
j_gene: TRBJ2-7
d_gene: TRBD1
v_gene: TRBV5-5
CDR3aa: CASSFEGQGPYEQYF
CDR3nt: TGTGCCAGCAGCTTCGAGGGACAGGGACCTTACGAGCAGTACTTC

abundance: .
j_gene: TRBJ1-6
d_gene: .
v_gene: TRBV4-2
CDR3aa: CASSLEGAYSPLHF
CDR3nt: TGTGCCAGCAGCCTCGAGGGCGCCTATTCACCCCTCCACTTT

abundance: once
j_gene: TRBJ2-3
d_gene: .
v_gene: TRBV6-4
CDR3aa: CASSEWCRGYLTDTQYF
CDR3nt: TGTGCCAGCAGTGAATGGTGTAGGGGTTACCTCACAGATACGCAGTATTTT

abundance: .
j_gene: TRBJ2-7
d_gene: .
v_gene: TRBV28
CDR3aa: CASGPNYEQYF
CDR3nt: TGTGCCAGCGGGCCCAATTACGAGCAGTACTTC

abundance: .
j_gene: TRBJ1-2
d_gene: TRBD1
v_gene: TRBV5-6
CDR3aa: CASSLGQGAKNTF
CDR3nt: TGTGCCAGCAGCTTGGGACAGGGGGCGAAGAACACCTTC

abundance: .
j_gene: TRBJ2-5
d_gene: .
v_gene: TRBV18
CDR3aa: CASSPWGGTRKETQYF
CDR3nt: TGTGCCAGCTCACCGTGGGGGGGCACCCGTAAGGAGACCCAGTACTTC

abundance: few
j_gene: TRBJ1-1
d_gene: .
v_gene: TRBV29-1
CDR3aa: CSVARRDANTEAFF
CDR3nt: TGCAGCGTTGCGAGGCGGGACGCAAACACTGAAGCTTTCTTT

abundance: .
j_gene: TRBJ2-3
d_gene: .
v_gene: TRBV19
CDR3aa: CASSIGANTDTQYF
CDR3nt: TGTGCCAGTAGTATAGGTGCTAACACAGATACGCAGTATTTT

abundance: .
j_gene: TRBJ2-1
d_gene: TRBD1
v_gene: TRBV7-3
CDR3aa: CASSSGTDFPNEQFF
CDR3nt: TGTGCCAGCAGCTCCGGGACAGATTTTCCGAATGAGCAGTTCTTC

abundance: .
j_gene: TRBJ2-6
d_gene: TRBD1
v_gene: TRBV5-1
CDR3aa: CASSPGTGGAGANVLTF
CDR3nt: TGCGCCAGCAGCCCGGGGACAGGGGGAGCTGGGGCCAACGTCCTGACTTTC

abundance: .
j_gene: TRBJ2-3
d_gene: .
v_gene: TRBV7-2
CDR3aa: CASTSAGPTDTQYF
CDR3nt: TGTGCCAGCACCTCGGCAGGGCCCACAGATACGCAGTATTTT

abundance: .
j_gene: TRBJ2-5
d_gene: TRBD2
v_gene: TRBV2
CDR3aa: CASSMFRTSAQETQYF
CDR3nt: TGTGCCAGCAGCATGTTCAGGACTAGCGCCCAAGAGACCCAGTACTTC

abundance: .
j_gene: TRBJ1-1
d_gene: .
v_gene: TRBV19
CDR3aa: CASSIQGVSTEAFF
CDR3nt: TGTGCCAGTAGTATACAGGGTGTTAGCACTGAAGCTTTCTTT

abundance: .
j_gene: TRBJ2-7
d_gene: TRBD1
v_gene: TRBV10-3
CDR3aa: CAISERDREEQYF
CDR3nt: TGTGCCATCAGTGAGCGGGACAGGGAAGAGCAGTACTTC

abundance: .
j_gene: TRBJ2-2
d_gene: TRBD1
v_gene: TRBV7-3
CDR3aa: CASSLSRDRSTGELFF
CDR3nt: TGTGCCAGCAGCCTCTCCCGGGACAGATCCACCGGGGAGCTGTTTTTT

abundance: .
j_gene: TRBJ1-4
d_gene: .
v_gene: TRBV7-2
CDR3aa: CASSLGEKEKLFF
CDR3nt: TGTGCCAGCAGCTTAGGAGAAAAAGAAAAACTGTTTTTT

abundance: .
j_gene: TRBJ2-1
d_gene: .
v_gene: TRBV7-6
CDR3aa: CASSLTSVYNEQFF
CDR3nt: TGTGCCAGCAGCTTGACTAGTGTCTACAATGAGCAGTTCTTC

abundance: .
j_gene: TRBJ1-1
d_gene: TRBD1
v_gene: TRBV27
CDR3aa: CASGQARRNTEAFF
CDR3nt: TGTGCCAGCGGACAGGCCCGAAGAAACACTGAAGCTTTCTTT

abundance: .
j_gene: TRBJ2-7
d_gene: TRBD1
v_gene: TRBV6-1
CDR3aa: CASSETGTGGIYEQYF
CDR3nt: TGTGCCAGCAGCGAAACGGGGACAGGGGGCATCTACGAGCAGTACTTC

abundance: .
j_gene: TRBJ2-7
d_gene: TRBD2
v_gene: TRBV4-1
CDR3aa: CASSQLVGGPNTAEQYF
CDR3nt: TGCGCCAGCAGCCAATTGGTGGGAGGGCCTAATACAGCCGAGCAGTACTTC

abundance: .
j_gene: TRBJ1-2
d_gene: TRBD1
v_gene: TRBV6-1
CDR3aa: CASSVYRGDYGYTF
CDR3nt: TGTGCCAGCAGTGTATACAGGGGAGACTATGGCTACACCTTC

abundance: .
j_gene: TRBJ1-4
d_gene: TRBD1
v_gene: TRBV29-1
CDR3aa: CSVEGGTGNEKLFF
CDR3nt: TGCAGCGTTGAAGGGGGGACAGGGAATGAAAAACTGTTTTTT

abundance: .
j_gene: TRBJ2-7
d_gene: .
v_gene: TRBV6-5
CDR3aa: CASTISASSYEQYF
CDR3nt: TGTGCCAGCACCATTAGCGCAAGCTCCTACGAGCAGTACTTC

abundance: .
j_gene: TRBJ2-1
d_gene: TRBD2
v_gene: TRBV28
CDR3aa: CASSWGSGGGEQFF
CDR3nt: TGTGCCAGCAGCTGGGGGTCGGGCGGGGGTGAGCAGTTCTTC

abundance: .
j_gene: TRBJ1-1
d_gene: .
v_gene: TRBV14
CDR3aa: CASSQEVQGTEAFF
CDR3nt: TGTGCCAGCAGCCAAGAGGTCCAGGGAACTGAAGCTTTCTTT

abundance: .
j_gene: TRBJ1-4
d_gene: .
v_gene: TRBV7-2
CDR3aa: CASSSAGTLVNEKLFF
CDR3nt: TGTGCCAGCAGCTCCGCCGGGACACTGGTTAATGAAAAACTGTTTTTT

abundance: .
j_gene: TRBJ2-1
d_gene: .
v_gene: TRBV29-1
CDR3aa: CSAPGDYNEQFF
CDR3nt: TGCAGCGCCCCGGGGGACTACAATGAGCAGTTCTTC

abundance: .
j_gene: TRBJ2-2
d_gene: .
v_gene: TRBV18
CDR3aa: CASSPPLTGELFF
CDR3nt: TGTGCCAGCTCACCCCCCCTAACCGGGGAGCTGTTTTTT

abundance: .
j_gene: TRBJ2-1
d_gene: TRBD2
v_gene: TRBV5-1
CDR3aa: CATREAGVYNEQFF
CDR3nt: TGCGCCACCAGAGAAGCGGGAGTGTACAATGAGCAGTTCTTC

abundance: few
j_gene: TRBJ2-7
d_gene: .
v_gene: TRBV21-1
CDR3aa: CASLPDIDEQYF
CDR3nt: TGTGCCAGCCTACCGGACATCGACGAGCAGTACTTC

abundance: .
j_gene: TRBJ2-7
d_gene: .
v_gene: TRBV9
CDR3aa: CASSLDGDSYEQYF
CDR3nt: TGTGCCAGCAGCCTCGACGGAGACTCCTACGAGCAGTACTTC

abundance: once
j_gene: TRBJ2-7
d_gene: .
v_gene: TRBV2
CDR3aa: CASTLFGGDRQYF
CDR3nt: TGTGCCAGCACCCTGTTCGGAGGCGACCGGCAGTACTTC